This T cell receptor beta chain is from a study of T cells in localized non-small cell lung cancer (dated by TCRdb to 2018 to 2020). With regard to the full study: T cell repertoires of approximately 250 early-stage NSCLC patients were analyzed, with tumors being compared against uninvolved tumor-adjacent lungs. The cohort was made up of around 250 treatment-naive NSCLC patients whose localized lung tumors had been resected. Of the NSCLC patients, 129 were male and 85 to 110 were female, and the mean age was approximately 69 years.

At diagnosis, tumor, uninvolved tumor-adjacent lung and peripheral blood were collected and then preserved as a mix of FFPE and fresh-frozen material. Blood samples were analyzed as peripheral blood mononuclear cells for TCR repertoire profiling. The sample holds a few counts of this clone. The specificity of this receptor is unknown. No base quality information exists; no much larger clone differs at one position. From V the trimming removes 5 bases and from J it removes 9 bases, while the gene matches leave 4 bases of the junction unaccounted for. Based on the germline V gene (reference sequence), the CDR1 and CDR2 sequences are GTSNPN and SVGIG. The CDR3, cysteine through phenylalanine, is 12 amino acids long. The only DNA kept is the CDR3, 36 bases in frame from the first base. The immunoSEQ Assay was used to sequence TCR beta CDR3 regions from DNA. As for how the authors treated the data: T cell density was computed as TCR beta template counts normalized to usable DNA estimated by amplifying housekeeping genes. Using the preseqR package, richness was estimated by extrapolating to 120,000 templates for tissue samples and 400,000 templates for PBMC samples. Clonality was defined by subtracting Pielou's evenness from one. Tissue-enriched TCRs were identified by differential abundance testing using productive amino-acid clonotypes, minimum total count 5 and alpha 0.1. The Jaccard Index and the Morisita Overlap Index were used to measure how much the repertoires overlapped between compartments. TCR beta CDR3s were clustered by GLIPH together with public tetramer-defined viral CDR3s, and at least three viral sequences plus V-gene enrichment were required for viral motifs. TCRdb took over this immuneACCESS table, retaining in-frame rearrangements with V and J assigned. Such tables are incomplete; in checked studies, under half of the missing clones stem from an unresolved V gene, and the remainder is unexplained. That table is the source of V, J and clone size, and D and trimming were worked out from the DNA. Across this sample there are approximately 89,000 clones, with 80% seen only once. 19% of the sample is held by the ten biggest clonotypes.

Results and caveats for the whole study, not just this receptor: Multi-region tumor sequencing was not performed, so intratumor heterogeneity could not be excluded. A median of 57 of the top 100 tumor clones turned up in the paired uninvolved adjacent lung, and approximately 30 of those clones also ranked among the top 100 of that same adjacent lung. Higher T cell density in blood was associated with longer overall survival, whereas higher clonality in adjacent lung was associated with shorter survival. The highest T cell clonality was observed in uninvolved tumor-adjacent lung, where clonality exceeded that of tumor, suggesting that antigenic responses were more focused in uninvolved tumor-adjacent lung. Since the design was exploratory, TCR variables were selected using unadjusted p-values with no false-discovery rate correction.

The V and J genes are TRBV30 and TRBJ1-6, with 7 bases matching TRBD1. This specimen was PBMCs, taken before any cancer treatment. This TCR was recovered from a man aged 35-75 years with stage II squamous cell lung carcinoma. The CDR3 here reads CAWDRVGSPLHF. The sequenced DNA: TGTGCCTGGGACAGGGTGGGTTCACCCCTCCACTTT.